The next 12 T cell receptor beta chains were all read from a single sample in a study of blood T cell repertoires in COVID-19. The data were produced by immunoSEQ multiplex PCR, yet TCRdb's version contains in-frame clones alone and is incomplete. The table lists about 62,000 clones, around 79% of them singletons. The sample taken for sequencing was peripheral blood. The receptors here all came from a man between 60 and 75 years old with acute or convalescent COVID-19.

The CDR3 reads CASSWETSGINEQFF. CDR3 DNA: TGTGCCAGCAGCTGGGAGACTAGCGGGATCAATGAGCAGTTCTTC. The J gene is TRBJ2-1, the V gene TRBV7-9, with 11 bases identical to TRBD2. Trimming cost V 4 bases and J 6 bases; bases outside gene matches: 5. This CDR3 has 15 residues. CDR1 and CDR2 from the germline V gene are SEHNR and FQNEAQ (reference sequence). Combining the CDR3 with reference TRBV7-9 and TRBJ2-1 gives the whole variable domain DTGVSQNPRHKITKRGQNVTFRCDPISEHNRLYWYRQTLGQGPEFLTYFQNEAQLEKSRLLSDRFSAERPKGSFSTLEIQRTEQGDSAMYLCASSWETSGINEQFFGPGTRLTVL.

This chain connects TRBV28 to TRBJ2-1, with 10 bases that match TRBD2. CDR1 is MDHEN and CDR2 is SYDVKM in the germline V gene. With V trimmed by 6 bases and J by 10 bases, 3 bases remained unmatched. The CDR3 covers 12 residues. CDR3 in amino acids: CASSQLAGEQFF. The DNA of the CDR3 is TGTGCCAGCAGCCAACTAGCGGGAGAGCAGTTCTTC.

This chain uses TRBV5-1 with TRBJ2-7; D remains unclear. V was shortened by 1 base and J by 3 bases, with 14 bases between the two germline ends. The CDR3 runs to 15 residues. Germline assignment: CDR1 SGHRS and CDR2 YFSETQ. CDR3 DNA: TGCGCCAGCAGCTTGTCACCAGATCTTTTCTACGAGCAGTACTTC. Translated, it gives CASSLSPDLFYEQYF.

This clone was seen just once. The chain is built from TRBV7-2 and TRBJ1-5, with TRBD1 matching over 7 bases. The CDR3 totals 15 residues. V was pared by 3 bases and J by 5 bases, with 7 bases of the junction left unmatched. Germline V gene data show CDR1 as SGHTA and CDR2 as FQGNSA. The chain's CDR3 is CASSLTGIGDQPQHF. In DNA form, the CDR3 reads TGTGCCAGCAGCTTGACAGGGATTGGGGATCAGCCCCAGCATTTT.

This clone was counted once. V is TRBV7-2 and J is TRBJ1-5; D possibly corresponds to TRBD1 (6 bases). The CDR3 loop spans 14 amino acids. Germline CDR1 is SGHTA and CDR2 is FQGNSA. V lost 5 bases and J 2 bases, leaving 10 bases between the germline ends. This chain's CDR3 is CASSPRQGNQPQHF. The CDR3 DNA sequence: TGTGCCAGCAGCCCCAGACAGGGCAATCAGCCCCAGCATTTT.

The CDR3 sequence is CASSLASASTDTQYF. The CDR3, as DNA: TGCGCCAGCAGCTTGGCTAGCGCAAGCACAGATACGCAGTATTTT. The chain joins TRBV5-1 to TRBJ2-3; D is perhaps TRBD2 (6 bases). This CDR3 contains 15 residues. Germline values: CDR1 SGHRS, CDR2 YFSETQ. The V gene lost 0 bases and the J gene lost 0 bases, with 8 bases spanning the gap.

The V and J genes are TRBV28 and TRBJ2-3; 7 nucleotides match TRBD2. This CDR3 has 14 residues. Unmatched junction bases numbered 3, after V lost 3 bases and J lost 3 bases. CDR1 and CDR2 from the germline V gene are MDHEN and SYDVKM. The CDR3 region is CASSFLSGTDTQYF. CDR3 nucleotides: TGTGCCAGCAGTTTCCTTAGCGGGACAGATACGCAGTATTTT.

The CDR3 reads CASLESGRGRNEQFF. CDR3 DNA: TGTGCCAGCCTTGAATCGGGGAGGGGGAGAAATGAGCAGTTCTTC. This chain joins TRBV3-1 (or the pseudogene TRBV3-2) and TRBJ2-1; TRBD2 might be the D (7 bases). Germline V CDR1 and CDR2: LGHDT, YNNKEL (reference sequence). The CDR3 contains 15 residues. V dropped 8 bases and J dropped 7 bases, with 21 bases sitting between them.

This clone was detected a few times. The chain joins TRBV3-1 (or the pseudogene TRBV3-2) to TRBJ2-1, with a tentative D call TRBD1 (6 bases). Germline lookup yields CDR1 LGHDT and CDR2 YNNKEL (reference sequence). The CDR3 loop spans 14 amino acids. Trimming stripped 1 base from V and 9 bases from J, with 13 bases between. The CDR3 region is CASSQGRGFGEQFF. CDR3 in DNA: TGTGCCAGCAGCCAAGGTAGGGGGTTCGGTGAGCAGTTCTTC.

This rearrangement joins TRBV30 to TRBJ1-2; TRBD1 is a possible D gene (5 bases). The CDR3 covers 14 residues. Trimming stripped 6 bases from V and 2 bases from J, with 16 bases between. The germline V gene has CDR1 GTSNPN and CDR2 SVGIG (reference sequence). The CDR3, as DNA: TGTGCCTGCATCCCACAGGAAAACAACTATGGCTACACCTTC. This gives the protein CACIPQENNYGYTF.

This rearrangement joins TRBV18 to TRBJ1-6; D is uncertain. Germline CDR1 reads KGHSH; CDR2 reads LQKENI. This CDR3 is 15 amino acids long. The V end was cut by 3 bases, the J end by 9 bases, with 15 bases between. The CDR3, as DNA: TGTGCCAGCTCACCCGGAGGAGACGGAGGTTCACCCCTCCACTTT. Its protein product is CASSPGGDGGSPLHF.

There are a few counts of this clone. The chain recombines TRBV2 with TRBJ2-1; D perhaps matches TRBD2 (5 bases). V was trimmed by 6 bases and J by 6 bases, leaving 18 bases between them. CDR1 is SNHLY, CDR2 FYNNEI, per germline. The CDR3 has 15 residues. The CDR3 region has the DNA TGTGCCAGCAGAAATGGAGGTGGTTTGGGCAATGAGCAGTTCTTC. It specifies CASRNGGGLGNEQFF. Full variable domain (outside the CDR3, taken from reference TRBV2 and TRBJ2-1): EPEVTQTPSHQVTQMGQEVILRCVPISNHLYFYWYRQILGQKVEFLVSFYNNEISEKSEIFDDQFSVERPDGSNFTLKIRSTKLEDSAMYFCASRNGGGLGNEQFFGPGTRLTVL.